This entry lists 26 T cell receptor beta chains sequenced from one sample in a study of T cell responses to AZD1222 COVID-19 vaccine. Profiled with immunoSEQ multiplex PCR; TCRdb holds only in-frame clones, not every one. The sample yields 90,000 to 150,000 clones, 86% seen once. Sequenced material: peripheral blood, taken 28 days after the second AZD1222 dose. The receptors originated from an adult who received the AZD1222 COVID-19 vaccine.

The rearrangement uses TRBV9 and TRBJ2-7; 9 bases line up with TRBD1. V gave up 4 bases and J gave up 3 bases; unmatched junction bases: 8. From germline, CDR1 is SGDLS and CDR2 YYNGEE. The CDR3 length is 15 residues. CDR3 nucleotides: TGTGCCAGCAGCTTAATTCAGGACAGGGGCTACGAGCAGTACTTC. Translation: CASSLIQDRGYEQYF.

This clone was seen a few times. The CDR3 reads CASVGEADSPLHF. The CDR3 DNA reads as TGTGCCAGCGTAGGAGAGGCGGATTCACCCCTCCACTTT. The chain is built from TRBV2 and TRBJ1-6; D is unclear. The CDR3 covers 13 residues. Deletions cut 8 bases from V and 8 bases from J, with 13 bases between. Germline CDR1 is SNHLY and CDR2 is FYNNEI.

V and J are TRBV3-1 (or the pseudogene TRBV3-2) and TRBJ1-6; a possible D gene is TRBD1 (5 bases). The CDR3 contains 15 residues. The ends were cut back, 0 bases at V and 9 bases at J, with 12 bases in the middle. The V gene's germline CDR1 is LGHDT and CDR2 YNNKEL (reference sequence). The CDR3 DNA is TGTGCCAGCAGCCAAGACCGCCAGGGAGGTTCACCCCTCCACTTT. As protein: CASSQDRQGGSPLHF.

The chain is built from TRBV27 and TRBJ2-5, with 8 bases matching TRBD1. Germline loops: CDR1 MNHEY, CDR2 SMNVEV (reference sequence). V gave up 5 bases and J gave up 0 bases; unmatched junction bases: 17. The CDR3 contains 19 residues. Here the CDR3 reads CASSPIPILGQGNQETQYF. The CDR3 DNA reads TGTGCCAGCAGTCCCATACCGATCTTAGGACAGGGCAACCAAGAGACCCAGTACTTC.

The J gene is TRBJ1-4, the V gene TRBV28; D remains unclear. CDR1 and CDR2 from the germline V gene are MDHEN and SYDVKM. Deletions cut 6 bases from V and 5 bases from J, with 16 bases between. This CDR3 region has 15 residues. CDR3 amino acids: CASSPSHGPNEKLFF. The CDR3 DNA is TGTGCCAGCAGCCCCAGTCATGGGCCCAATGAAAAACTGTTTTTT.

The rearrangement joins TRBV25-1 to TRBJ2-3; TRBD2 agrees at 10 bases. The CDR3 extends over 17 amino acids. V dropped 0 bases and J dropped 4; count of bases not matched to a gene: 7. Per the germline V gene, CDR1 is MGHDK and CDR2 is SYGVNS. The CDR3 sequence: CASSEYFLAGDSDTQYF. The DNA for the CDR3 is TGTGCCAGCAGTGAATATTTCCTAGCGGGAGATTCAGATACGCAGTATTTT.

The rearrangement uses TRBV6-2 or TRBV6-3 and TRBJ2-3; 7 positions match TRBD2. The CDR3 runs to 16 residues. The V gene's germline CDR1 is MNHEY and CDR2 SVGEGT. V was pared by 4 bases and J by 3 bases, with 10 bases of the junction left unmatched. The CDR3 region has the DNA TGTGCCAGCAGTTGGTCGGCGGGAGCGGGGACAGATACGCAGTATTTT. Amino acids: CASSWSAGAGTDTQYF.

The V call is TRBV2, the J call TRBJ1-5; a possible D gene is TRBD1 (5 bases). There are 14 residues in the CDR3. V was shortened by 8 bases and J by 7 bases, with 18 bases between the two germline ends. From germline, CDR1 is SNHLY and CDR2 FYNNEI. In nucleotides, the CDR3 is TGTGCCAGCGGCCAGGAAGGGGCAGGGCAGCCCCAGCATTTT. Translating it yields CASGQEGAGQPQHF. Full variable domain (remainder filled in from reference TRBV2 and TRBJ1-5): EPEVTQTPSHQVTQMGQEVILRCVPISNHLYFYWYRQILGQKVEFLVSFYNNEISEKSEIFDDQFSVERPDGSNFTLKIRSTKLEDSAMYFCASGQEGAGQPQHFGDGTRLSIL.

This chain connects TRBV6-5 to TRBJ2-2; TRBD2 matches 7 bases. This CDR3 spans 15 amino acids. Germline assignment: CDR1 MNHEY and CDR2 SVGAGI. V gave up 4 bases and J gave up 7 bases; unmatched junction bases: 9. The CDR3 loop is CASSLGEGMHGELFF. The CDR3 coding sequence is TGTGCCAGCAGTTTGGGGGAGGGGATGCACGGGGAGCTGTTTTTT.

The chain employs TRBV10-2 and TRBJ1-4, with D unclear. Trimming took 3 bases from V and 0 from J, leaving 11 bases between them. CDR3 length: 16 amino acids. From germline, CDR1 is WSHSY and CDR2 SAAADI. CDR3 nucleotides: TGCGCCAGCAGTGAAGGTGAGAAGGCAACTAATGAAAAACTGTTTTTT. It codes for CASSEGEKATNEKLFF.

This clone was found a few times. V usage is TRBV18 and J usage is TRBJ1-6; 7 nucleotides line up with TRBD1. Trimming cost V 3 bases and J 9 bases; bases outside gene matches: 8. This CDR3 comprises 15 residues. Germline V gene lookup returns CDR1 KGHSH and CDR2 LQKENI. The CDR3 DNA reads as TGTGCCAGCTCACCCTCAGGGGGGTTAAGTTCACCCCTCCACTTT. Translated: CASSPSGGLSSPLHF.

J is TRBJ1-2 and V is TRBV28; possible D gene TRBD1, 6 bases. Germline V gene data show CDR1 as MDHEN and CDR2 as SYDVKM. The CDR3 runs 13 residues. The V end lost 3 bases, the J end lost 8 bases, and 13 bases lay between the germline ends. Written as DNA, the CDR3 is TGTGCCAGCAGTTTTAGAGCAGGGGAAGGCTACACCTTC. Translating gives CASSFRAGEGYTF.

Note on this clone: The same CDR3 also results from other DNA sequences found in this sample. The chain joins TRBV9 to TRBJ2-3; TRBD2 might be the D (6 bases). CDR3 length: 13 amino acids. The V gene's germline CDR1 is SGDLS and CDR2 YYNGEE. Trimming removed 2 bases at V and 3 bases at J, with 7 bases between. The CDR3 DNA follows: TGTGCCAGCAGCGTCGGGGGTACAGATACGCAGTATTTT. It specifies CASSVGGTDTQYF.

This clone appeared a single time. V gene TRBV15 combines with J gene TRBJ1-1; tentative D call: TRBD1 (5 bases). Trimming stripped 3 bases from V and 6 bases from J, with 17 bases between. Looked up from germline, CDR1 is LNHNV and CDR2 is YYDKDF (reference sequence). The CDR3 is 15 amino acids. This CDR3 reads CATSRGGTGWAEAFF. CDR3 DNA: TGTGCCACCAGCAGGGGGGGGACGGGATGGGCTGAAGCTTTCTTT.

This chain connects TRBV20-1 to TRBJ2-5; D ambiguous. The length of the CDR3 is 11 residues. Trimming cost V 4 bases and J 5 bases, with 8 bases left between them. Germline values: CDR1 DFQATT, CDR2 SNEGSKA (reference sequence). DNA for the CDR3: TGCAGTGCTAATCTACGGGAGACCCAGTACTTC. It is translated as CSANLRETQYF.

This chain joins TRBV4-2 and TRBJ1-4; 10 bases fit TRBD1. With 4 bases clipped from V and 8 bases from J, the junction kept 22 bases outside the gene matches. CDR1 LGHNA and CDR2 YNFKEQ come from the germline V gene. The CDR3 totals 20 residues. The CDR3 here is CASSRKSTGTGDLVWEKLFF. The CDR3 DNA is TGTGCCAGCAGCCGGAAGAGCACCGGGACAGGGGATTTGGTTTGGGAAAAACTGTTTTTT.

The chain joins TRBV4-1 to TRBJ1-2; perhaps TRBD1 as D (5 bases). The V end lost 2 bases, the J end lost 0 bases, and 10 bases lay between the germline ends. Germline V lookup: CDR1 MGHRA, CDR2 YSYEKL. The CDR3 has 15 amino acids. CDR3 in amino acids: CASSQMQGANYGYTF. CDR3 sequence (DNA): TGCGCCAGCAGCCAAATGCAGGGAGCTAACTATGGCTACACCTTC.

The chain combines TRBV29-1 with TRBJ1-1; weak D call: TRBD1 (6 bases). Per the germline V gene, CDR1 is SQVTM and CDR2 is ANQGSEA. This CDR3 spans 13 amino acids. Trimming pared 7 bases from V and 1 base from J, leaving 13 bases between. Here the CDR3 DNA reads TGCAGCGCCCAAGAACAGGGGAACACTGAAGCTTTCTTT. Its protein is CSAQEQGNTEAFF.

This chain joins TRBV27 and TRBJ2-2; 7 nucleotides agree with TRBD2. CDR3 length: 14 residues. The trim removed 6 bases at V and 7 bases at J, leaving 8 bases unmatched. Germline V gives CDR1 MNHEY, CDR2 SMNVEV (reference sequence). The chain's CDR3 is CASRPLARVGELFF. The CDR3 DNA reads TGTGCCAGCAGACCACTAGCGAGGGTCGGGGAGCTGTTTTTT.

The V call is TRBV20-1, the J call TRBJ1-4; D is ambiguous. The CDR3 spans 15 residues. In germline, CDR1 is DFQATT, CDR2 SNEGSKA (reference sequence). Trimming cost V 3 bases and J 0 bases, with 11 bases left between them. Here the CDR3 DNA reads TGCAGTGCTAGTCTGGTCCAGGCAACTAATGAAAAACTGTTTTTT. This sequence encodes CSASLVQATNEKLFF.

The rearrangement joins TRBV19 to TRBJ2-2, with a possible D match to TRBD1 (5 bases). V was cut by 8 bases and J by 6 bases, with 19 bases left in between. CDR1 LNHDA and CDR2 SQIVND come from the germline V gene (reference sequence). The CDR3 sequence is 15 residues long. CDR3 residues: CASGSVQGGPGELFF. CDR3 DNA: TGTGCCAGTGGCTCGGTTCAGGGTGGGCCCGGGGAGCTGTTTTTT.

The chain is built from TRBV27 and TRBJ2-2; 7 bases map to TRBD2. The CDR3 is 15 amino acids. Trimming cost V 5 bases and J 4 bases; bases outside gene matches: 7. Per the germline V gene, CDR1 is MNHEY and CDR2 is SMNVEV (reference sequence). The CDR3 sequence: CASSTRSGITGELFF. CDR3 nucleotides: TGTGCCAGCAGTACTAGGAGCGGGATCACCGGGGAGCTGTTTTTT.

The gene calls are TRBV30 and TRBJ1-5; D ambiguous. This CDR3 contains 11 residues. V was shortened by 3 bases and J by 4 bases, with 4 bases between the two germline ends. CDR1 is GTSNPN and CDR2 is SVGIG in the germline V gene (reference sequence). CDR3 coding DNA: TGTGCCTGGAGGTGGAATCAGCCCCAGCATTTT. Translated, it gives CAWRWNQPQHF.

This chain joins TRBV9 and TRBJ2-1; perhaps TRBD2 as D (6 bases). Germline assignment: CDR1 SGDLS and CDR2 YYNGEE. Trimming left V 0 bases short and J 8 bases short, with 9 bases between. This CDR3 is built from 13 residues. In DNA, the CDR3 is TGTGCCAGCAGCGTAGTTTGGGGGGATGAGCAGTTCTTC. It encodes CASSVVWGDEQFF.

This clone was counted a few times. The J gene is TRBJ2-5, the V gene TRBV5-6, with unresolved D. Per germline, CDR1 SGHDT and CDR2 YYEEEE. The ends were cut back, 6 bases at V and 1 base at J, with 10 bases in the middle. This CDR3 region has 13 residues. CDR3: CASKKDGQETQYF. The CDR3 bases are TGTGCCAGCAAGAAGGACGGCCAAGAGACCCAGTACTTC.

The V and J genes are TRBV3-1 (or the pseudogene TRBV3-2) and TRBJ2-1; D gene uncertain. The CDR3 is 12 residues long. Germline loops: CDR1 LGHDT, CDR2 YNNKEL (reference sequence). The V end was cut by 2 bases, the J end by 4 bases, with 3 bases between. For the CDR3, the DNA is TGTGCCAGCAGCCAAAGATACAATGAGCAGTTCTTC. It specifies CASSQRYNEQFF.